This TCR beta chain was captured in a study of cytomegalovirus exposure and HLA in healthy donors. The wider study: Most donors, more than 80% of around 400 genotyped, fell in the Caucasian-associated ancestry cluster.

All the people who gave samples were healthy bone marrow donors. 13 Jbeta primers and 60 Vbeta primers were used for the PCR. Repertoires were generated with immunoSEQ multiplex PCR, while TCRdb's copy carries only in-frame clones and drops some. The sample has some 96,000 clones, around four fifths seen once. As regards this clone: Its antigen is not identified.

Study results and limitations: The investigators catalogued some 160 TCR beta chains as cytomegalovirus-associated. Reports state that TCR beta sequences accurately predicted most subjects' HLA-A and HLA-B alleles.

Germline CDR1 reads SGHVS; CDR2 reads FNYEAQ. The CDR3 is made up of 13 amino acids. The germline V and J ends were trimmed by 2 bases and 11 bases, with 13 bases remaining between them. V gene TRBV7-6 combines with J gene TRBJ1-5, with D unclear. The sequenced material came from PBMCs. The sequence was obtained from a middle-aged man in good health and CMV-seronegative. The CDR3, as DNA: TGTGCCAGCAGCTTAACGTTTGCAGCGGCCCAGCATTTT. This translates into CASSLTFAAAQHF.